The entry that follows covers one T cell receptor (beta chain) sequence. The junction had 2 bases not matched to a gene; V was cut back by 5 bases and J by 2 bases. In germline, CDR1 is MNHEY, CDR2 SVGEGT. The CDR3 is made up of 15 amino acids. This sample was included in a study of blood T cell repertoires in COVID-19. TCRdb's table, derived via immunoSEQ multiplex PCR, lists solely in-frame clones and lacks some. The data show 90,000 to 110,000 clones, around 90% seen once. Sequenced material: peripheral blood. This TCR came from a human donor in a cohort sampled during active COVID-19. This chain joins TRBV6-2 or TRBV6-3 and TRBJ2-5, with 13 bases matching TRBD2. The DNA for the CDR3 is TGTGCCAGCAGTCGGGGACTAGCGGGACAAGAGACCCAGTACTTC. Translating gives CASSRGLAGQETQYF.